This TCR beta chain was retrieved from a study of blood T cell repertoires in COVID-19. Overall study: Whether acute or convalescent, the COVID-19 samples came from the United States, Italy and Spain. PBMCs, B-cell-depleted T cells, or T cells provided the cDNA or gDNA that made up the material.

How the authors handled the data: Estimation of nucleated cell counts was performed using reference gene primer amplification. Libraries were prepared by immunoSEQ multiplex PCR; TCRdb keeps only in-frame clonotypes and omits some of them. D and trimming come from the DNA, and the V and J calls and clone size come from that table. The table shows 90,000 to 110,000 clones, with around 80% occurring only once. This receptor was obtained from a human donor in a cohort sampled during active or convalescent COVID-19. Input material: peripheral blood.

The CDR3 DNA is TGTGCCAGCAGCCAAGCCTCAAGGGGCATCTTTCTTTTACTGTTTTTT. This sequence encodes CASSQASRGIFLLLFF. The chain is built from TRBV4-2 and TRBJ1-4; D is perhaps TRBD1 (5 bases). CDR1 and CDR2 from the germline V gene are LGHNA and YNFKEQ. This CDR3 spans 16 amino acids. Trimming cost V 1 base and J 13 bases, with 22 bases left between them.